This TCR beta chain was observed in a study of blood T cells in healthy people across ages. Only a few counts were recorded for this clonotype. Using a J-beta primer mix together with a sample-barcoded 5' primer, a second PCR was run for about 7 to 12 cycles. TCRdb re-called the 5' RACE reads through MiXCR, storing one row per CDR3 protein. The sample consists of a few hundred thousand distinct CDR3 sequences, about 26% of them appearing once. Specimen: blood. This TCR was sampled from a woman aged 70 to 79 in good health.

CDR3 DNA sequence: TGTGCCAGCAGTTGGGCCTTCGGGGAAAGGAACTACGAGCAGTACTTC. Its protein is CASSWAFGERNYEQYF. The rearrangement links TRBV6-2 or TRBV6-3 to TRBJ2-7; possibly TRBD2 for D (5 bases). V shed 4 bases and J shed 3 bases, with 19 bases lying between them. In germline, CDR1 is MNHEY, CDR2 SVGEGT. This CDR3 has 16 residues.